This TCR beta chain was identified in a study of blood T cell repertoires in COVID-19. Across the whole study: Acute-phase and convalescent COVID-19 samples originated in the United States, Italy and Spain. Sources were T cells, B-cell-depleted T cells, or PBMCs; the material itself was cDNA or gDNA.

This clone has only one observation. Source study methods: Researchers report that nucleated cell counts were estimated from reference gene primer amplification. Profiling relied on immunoSEQ multiplex PCR, and the TCRdb table lists in-frame clones only, not all of them. Clonal size and the V and J genes are those of that table, whereas D and trimming came from the DNA. The table records 100,000 to 140,000 clones, about nine tenths of them present only once. The germline gives CDR1 DFQATT, CDR2 SNEGSKA (reference sequence). This CDR3 is 11 amino acids long. V lost 3 bases to trimming and J lost 5 bases, with 7 bases between them.

Sequencing was carried out using peripheral blood. The TCR comes from a man in his fifties with active or convalescent COVID-19. The rearrangement joins TRBV20-1 to TRBJ1-2; D is perhaps TRBD1 (6 bases). Here the CDR3 reads CSASGQYGYTF. The CDR3 nucleotides read TGCAGTGCTAGCGGACAGTATGGCTACACCTTC.